A single count supports the clone carrying this T cell receptor beta chain. Its specificity is not known. Assay used: immunoSEQ multiplex PCR; TCRdb lists only in-frame clones, some missing. The repertoire includes some 300,000 clones, more than 70% of them detected once, and more than 1.5% sits in the top ten. This sample was included in a study of Ad26.COV2.S vaccination and SARS-CoV-2 variants. Background on the study: In the study, Ad26.COV2.S was injected intramuscularly once, or twice 56 days apart. Overall study findings and caveats: Compared with placebo recipients, vaccine recipients had higher spike-specific TCR breadth. The breadth of spike-specific CD8+ and CD4+ T cell responses after vaccination was reportedly substantial. Placebo and vaccine recipients had non-spike TCR breadth that was similar.

Noted treatment: over 15 received Ad26.COV2.S at low or high dose, single or two shots; five or six received placebo; per-sample allocation not given. Samples were taken on day 63 after the first vaccine or placebo injection. Per germline, CDR1 SGHDT and CDR2 YYEEEE. There are 14 residues in the CDR3. V was trimmed by 2 bases and J by 7 bases, leaving 12 bases between them. The receptor was derived from a person aged 18 to 59 who received the Ad26.COV2.S COVID-19 vaccine or a placebo. The sample consisted of peripheral blood, taken in a trial of Ad26.COV2.S vaccine versus placebo. V is TRBV5-6 and J is TRBJ1-4, with D possibly being TRBD1 (6 bases). CDR3 sequence reads: CASSLGDTREKLFF. CDR3 bases: TGTGCCAGCAGCTTAGGGGACACCCGTGAAAAACTGTTTTTT.